Sequencing of this T cell receptor beta chain was carried out in a study of blood T cell repertoires in COVID-19. Trimming stripped 5 bases from V and 7 bases from J, with 18 bases between. Germline values: CDR1 SGHDN, CDR2 FVKESK. The CDR3 contains 15 residues. Assay used: immunoSEQ multiplex PCR; TCRdb lists only in-frame clones, some missing. Among under 150,000 clones listed, approximately 90% were seen once. This TCR was recovered from a woman aged 45-65 years with acute or convalescent COVID-19. The sequenced material came from peripheral blood. This chain links TRBV14 with TRBJ2-1; D is possibly TRBD2 (7 bases). This CDR3 is CASSSWRGGQNEQFF. CDR3 DNA sequence: TGTGCCAGCAGCTCCTGGAGGGGGGGTCAGAATGAGCAGTTCTTC.